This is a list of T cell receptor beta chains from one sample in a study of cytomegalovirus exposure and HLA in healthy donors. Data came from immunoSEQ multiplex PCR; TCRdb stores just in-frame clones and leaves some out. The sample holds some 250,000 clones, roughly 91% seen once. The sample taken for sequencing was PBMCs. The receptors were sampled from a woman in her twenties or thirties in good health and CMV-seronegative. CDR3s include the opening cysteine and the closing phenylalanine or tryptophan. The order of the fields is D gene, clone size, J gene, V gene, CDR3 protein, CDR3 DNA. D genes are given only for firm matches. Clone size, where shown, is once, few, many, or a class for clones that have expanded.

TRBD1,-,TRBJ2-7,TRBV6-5,CASSYRTGTYEQYF,TGTGCCAGCAGTTATCGGACAGGTACCTACGAGCAGTACTTC
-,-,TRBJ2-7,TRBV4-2,CASSQDWSSGYEQYF,TGTGCCAGCAGCCAAGATTGGTCTTCGGGCTACGAGCAGTACTTC
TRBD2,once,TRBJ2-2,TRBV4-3,CASSQDLAGDTGELFF,TGCGCCAGCAGCCAAGATCTAGCGGGGGACACCGGGGAGCTGTTTTTT
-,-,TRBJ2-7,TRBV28,CASSFGAFTYEQYF,TGTGCCAGCAGTTTTGGGGCCTTTACCTACGAGCAGTACTTC
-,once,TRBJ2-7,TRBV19,CASSFHGQKSYEQYF,TGTGCCAGTAGTTTTCACGGACAGAAGTCCTACGAGCAGTACTTC
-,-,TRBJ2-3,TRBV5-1,CASSFIRVGVGADTQYF,TGCGCCAGCAGCTTTATTCGCGTTGGGGTCGGGGCAGATACGCAGTATTTT
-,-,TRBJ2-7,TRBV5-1,CASSGDRSYEQYF,TGCGCCAGCAGCGGCGACAGATCCTACGAGCAGTACTTC
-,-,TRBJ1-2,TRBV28,CASKTEHDGYTF,TGTGCCAGCAAAACCGAGCATGATGGCTACACCTTC
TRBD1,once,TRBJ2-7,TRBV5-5,CASSGAGGTYEQYF,TGTGCCAGCAGTGGGGCAGGGGGAACCTACGAGCAGTACTTC
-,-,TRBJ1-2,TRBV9,CASSDQGNYGYTF,TGTGCCAGCAGCGATCAGGGTAACTATGGCTACACCTTC
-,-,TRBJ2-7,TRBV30,CAWSVGYKPYEQYF,TGTGCCTGGAGTGTAGGCTATAAACCATACGAGCAGTACTTC
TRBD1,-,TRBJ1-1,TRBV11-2,CASSLGRTGKRSTEAFF,TGTGCCAGCAGCTTAGGGCGGACAGGGAAGAGAAGCACTGAAGCTTTCTTT
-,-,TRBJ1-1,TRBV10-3,CAISPGGGGTEAFF,TGTGCCATCAGTCCAGGTGGGGGGGGCACTGAAGCTTTCTTT
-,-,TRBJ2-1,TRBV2,CASSVTGYNEQFF,TGTGCCAGCAGTGTTACGGGGTACAATGAGCAGTTCTTC
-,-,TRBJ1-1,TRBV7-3,CASSFDRSTEAFF,TGTGCCAGCAGCTTCGACAGGAGCACTGAAGCTTTCTTT
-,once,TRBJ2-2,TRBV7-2,CASSKSRAGELFF,TGTGCCAGCAGCAAAAGTCGGGCCGGGGAGCTGTTTTTT
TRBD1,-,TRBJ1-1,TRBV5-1,CASSRDRGNTEAFF,TGCGCCAGCAGCCGGGACAGGGGGAACACTGAAGCTTTCTTT
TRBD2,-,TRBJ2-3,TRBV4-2,CASSQALSREATDTQYF,TGTGCCAGCAGCCAAGCGTTAAGCCGGGAGGCCACAGATACGCAGTATTTT
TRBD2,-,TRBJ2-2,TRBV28,CASSVSGSSGELFF,TGTGCCAGCAGTGTTAGCGGGAGCTCCGGGGAGCTGTTTTTT
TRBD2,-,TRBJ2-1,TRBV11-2,CASSIGLAPMVEQFF,TGTGCCAGCAGCATCGGACTAGCTCCCATGGTTGAGCAGTTCTTC
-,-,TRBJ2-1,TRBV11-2,CASSFILNEQFF,TGTGCCAGCAGCTTCATACTAAATGAGCAGTTCTTC
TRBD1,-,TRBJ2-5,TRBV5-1,CASSLFTGTGGLETQYF,TGCGCCAGCAGCTTGTTTACCGGGACAGGGGGCTTAGAGACCCAGTACTTC
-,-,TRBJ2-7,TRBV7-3,CASSLIGGYEQYF,TGTGCCAGCAGCTTAATCGGTGGCTACGAGCAGTACTTC
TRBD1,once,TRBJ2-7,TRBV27,CASSWGTGGAYEQYF,TGTGCCAGCAGTTGGGGGACAGGGGGGGCCTACGAGCAGTACTTC
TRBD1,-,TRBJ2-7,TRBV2,CASGRTGWEQYF,TGTGCCAGCGGGAGGACAGGGTGGGAGCAGTACTTC
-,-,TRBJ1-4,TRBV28,CASRGGANEKLFF,TGTGCCAGCAGGGGGGGGGCAAATGAAAAACTGTTTTTT
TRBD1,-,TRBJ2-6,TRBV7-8,CASSLVWDRVTSGANVLTF,TGTGCCAGCAGCTTAGTTTGGGACAGAGTCACCTCTGGGGCCAACGTCCTGACTTTC
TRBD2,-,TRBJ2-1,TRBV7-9,CASSLAVGLEGNEQFF,TGTGCCAGCAGCTTAGCGGTGGGACTAGAGGGCAATGAGCAGTTCTTC
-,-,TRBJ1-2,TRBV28,CASSLSPVQGVYTF,TGTGCCAGCAGTTTATCACCCGTCCAGGGTGTCTACACCTTC
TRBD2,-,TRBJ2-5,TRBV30,CAWSIIAGGETQYF,TGTGCCTGGAGTATTATAGCGGGAGGCGAGACCCAGTACTTC
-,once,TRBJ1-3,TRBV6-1,CASSFRGNTIYF,TGTGCCAGCAGTTTTAGGGGAAACACCATATATTTT
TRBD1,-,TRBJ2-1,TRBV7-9,CASSPFQGVANEQFF,TGTGCCAGCAGCCCCTTTCAGGGGGTAGCGAATGAGCAGTTCTTC
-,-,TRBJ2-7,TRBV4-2,CASSQEGSIYEQYF,TGTGCCAGCAGCCAAGAGGGTAGTATCTACGAGCAGTACTTC
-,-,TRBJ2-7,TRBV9,CASSVAPGGEQYF,TGTGCCAGCAGCGTAGCCCCCGGGGGCGAGCAGTACTTC
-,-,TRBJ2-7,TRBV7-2,CASSADGTNYEQYF,TGTGCCAGCAGCGCGGACGGAACCAACTACGAGCAGTACTTC
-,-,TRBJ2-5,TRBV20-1,CSALGETQYF,TGCAGTGCGCTGGGGGAGACCCAGTACTTC
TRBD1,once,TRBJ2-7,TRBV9,CASSARLGQGTEQYF,TGTGCCAGCAGCGCCAGACTGGGACAGGGGACCGAGCAGTACTTC
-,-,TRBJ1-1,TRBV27,CASSYTPGLLNTEAFF,TGTGCCAGCAGCTACACCCCGGGCCTCCTGAACACTGAAGCTTTCTTT